Listed here are 17 T cell receptor beta chains from one sample, sequenced in a study of CD8+CD57+ T cells in acquired aplastic anemia (dated by TCRdb to 2016 to 2018). The instrument given in TCRdb is Illumina HiSeq 2000. TCR beta VDJ combination and CDR3 sequence profiling used genomic DNA as the template. The public reads were quality trimmed at Q25 with fastp and then assembled into clones with MiXCR by TCRdb, keeping productive beta chains. Duplicate CDR3 protein sequences are folded into a single record with the most common DNA and genes. The sample contains about 190,000 distinct CDR3 sequences, about 53% of them found a single time. The ten largest clones take up approximately 16% of the sample. Sequencing used sorted CD4+, CD8+, or CD8+CD57+ T cells (not recorded which) from PBMCs. These receptors all stem from a human donor in good health, serving as a control.

This clonotype showed up just a few times. J is TRBJ1-2 and V is TRBV20-1, with D uncertain. Germline V lookup: CDR1 DFQATT, CDR2 SNEGSKA (reference sequence). Trimming took off 5 bases at V and 6 bases at J, with 31 bases between the two ends. The CDR3 consists of 18 residues. The CDR3 bases are TGCAGTGCTCCAACCCGAGGGCCGGGTTTAGTCTACCCTAATGGCTACACCTTC. Translating gives CSAPTRGPGLVYPNGYTF.

J is TRBJ2-3 and V is TRBV5-1; 8 bases match TRBD2. CDR3 length: 16 amino acids. CDR1 SGHRS and CDR2 YFSETQ come from the germline V gene. V lost 1 base and J lost 0; bases outside the gene matches: 4. The CDR3 DNA follows: TGCGCCAGCAGCTTGAAGCTAGCGGGCAGCACAGATACGCAGTATTTT. It codes for CASSLKLAGSTDTQYF. The full variable domain, its missing parts supplied by reference TRBV5-1 and TRBJ2-3, is KAGVTQTPRYLIKTRGQQVTLSCSPISGHRSVSWYQQTPGQGLQFLFEYFSETQRNKGNFPGRFSGRQFSNSRSEMNVSTLELGDSALYLCASSLKLAGSTDTQYFGPGTRLTVL.

The chain links TRBV2 to TRBJ1-1; 9 nucleotides line up with TRBD1. Trimming cost V 7 bases and J 1 base; bases outside gene matches: 4. The CDR3 is 14 residues long. Germline CDR1 is SNHLY and CDR2 is FYNNEI. CDR3: CASTLGQGNTEAFF. CDR3 sequence (DNA): TGTGCCAGCACCCTGGGACAGGGGAACACTGAAGCTTTCTTT.

The V gene is TRBV14, the J gene TRBJ2-7, with D hard to call. Trimming shortened V by 7 bases and J by 1 base, and 11 bases separated the two germline ends. The CDR3 extends over 13 amino acids. The germline V gene has CDR1 SGHDN and CDR2 FVKESK. This chain's CDR3 is CASNTGLSYEQYF. The CDR3 region has the DNA TGTGCCAGCAATACCGGCCTTTCCTACGAGCAGTACTTC.

This chain links TRBV9 with TRBJ2-5, with 9 nucleotides matching TRBD1. CDR1 SGDLS and CDR2 YYNGEE come from the germline V gene. Germline trimming cut 0 bases from V and 0 bases from J; bases unmatched to any gene: 6. The CDR3 totals 17 residues. In nucleotides, the CDR3 is TGTGCCAGCAGCGTAGGAAGACAGGGGGGGTACCAAGAGACCCAGTACTTC. This codes for CASSVGRQGGYQETQYF.

In this sample, this clonotype turned up many times. The gene calls are TRBV18 and TRBJ1-6, with 7 bases aligning to TRBD1. The CDR3 spans 15 residues. V dropped 2 bases and J dropped 11; count of bases not matched to a gene: 9. CDR1 and CDR2 (germline): KGHSH, LQKENI. CDR3 coding DNA: TGTGCCAGCTCACCAGCAAACAGGGGTTACGCACCCCTCCACTTT. This codes for CASSPANRGYAPLHF.

This clonotype was seen more than once but under ten times. V is TRBV5-4 and J is TRBJ2-7; possible D gene TRBD1, 6 bases. With 4 bases removed from V and 4 bases from J, the gap between germline ends came to 15 bases. Germline V gene data show CDR1 as SGHNT and CDR2 as YYREEE (reference sequence). The length of the CDR3 is 14 residues. The CDR3, as DNA: TGTGCCAGCAGCCGCCGGGACAAACTTTACGAGCAGTACTTC. It yields the protein CASSRRDKLYEQYF.

This clonotype was observed at least ten times. DNA for the CDR3: TGTGCCAGCAGTTACCCCGGGAACACTGAAGCTTTCTTT. This codes for CASSYPGNTEAFF. The chain couples TRBV6-5 to TRBJ1-1; no definite D call. V was pared by 2 bases and J by 1 base, with 5 bases between. This CDR3 has 13 residues. Looked up from germline, CDR1 is MNHEY and CDR2 is SVGAGI.

This rearrangement joins TRBV9 to TRBJ2-3; D remains unclear. Germline V gene data show CDR1 as SGDLS and CDR2 as YYNGEE. CDR3 length equals 15 residues. Deletions cut 0 bases from V and 2 bases from J, with 10 bases between. CDR3 loop: CASSVEVETTDTQYF. CDR3 DNA sequence: TGTGCCAGCAGCGTAGAGGTAGAGACCACAGATACGCAGTATTTT.

J is TRBJ1-2 and V is TRBV11-3; perhaps TRBD1 as D (6 bases). Trimming removed 5 bases at V and 5 bases at J, with 24 bases between. There are 17 residues in the CDR3. Germline V gives CDR1 SGHNT, CDR2 YENEEA. CDR3: CASSQGTSGGGRYGYTF. CDR3 coding DNA: TGTGCCAGCAGCCAAGGGACTAGCGGGGGGGGCCGTTATGGCTACACCTTC.

Details on this clonotype: Just one base apart from a much larger clone, this may be a read error. The chain employs TRBV25-1 and TRBJ2-7; D unresolved. The CDR3 totals 11 residues. CDR1 is MGHDK and CDR2 is SYGVNS in the germline V gene. The V end lost 3 bases, the J end lost 5 bases, and 5 bases lay between the germline ends. CDR3 in DNA: TGTGCCAGCAGTGAGCGGAACGAGCAGTACTTC. Translating it yields CASSERNEQYF.

This clonotype was detected a few times. The chain couples TRBV7-2 to TRBJ2-5; 8 positions agree with TRBD2. Germline-derived CDR1 and CDR2 are SGHTA and FQGNSA. This CDR3 region has 15 residues. The trim removed 1 base at V and 9 bases at J, leaving 10 bases unmatched. The CDR3 region has the DNA TGTGCCAGCAGCTTAGGCGGGGGGAGGCTAGGGGCCCAGTACTTC. Translating it yields CASSLGGGRLGAQYF. Complete variable domain (other parts from reference TRBV7-2 and TRBJ2-5): GAGVSQSPSNKVTEKGKDVELRCDPISGHTALYWYRQSLGQGLEFLIYFQGNSAPDKSGLPSDRFSAERTGGSVSTLTIQRTQQEDSAVYLCASSLGGGRLGAQYFGPGTRLLVL.

V is TRBV2 and J is TRBJ1-1; no clear D gene. Trimming removed 7 bases from V and 8 bases from J, with 14 bases in between. CDR3 size: 12 residues. Germline V lookup: CDR1 SNHLY, CDR2 FYNNEI. Written as DNA, the CDR3 is TGTGCCAGCAAGAGGCAGGCGCCGGAAGCTTTCTTT. Protein product: CASKRQAPEAFF.

As DNA, the CDR3 is TGCAGTGCTAGTCGTCGGCAGGGGGCTGGATCACCCCTCCACTTT. It yields the protein CSASRRQGAGSPLHF. The rearrangement links TRBV20-1 to TRBJ1-6, with 8 bases matching TRBD1. This CDR3 region has 15 residues. With 3 bases clipped from V and 10 bases from J, the junction kept 11 bases outside the gene matches. The V gene's germline CDR1 is DFQATT and CDR2 SNEGSKA (reference sequence).

The J gene is TRBJ2-7, the V gene TRBV10-2; 12 nucleotides align to TRBD2. The germline CDR1 and CDR2 sequences are WSHSY and SAAADI. After removal of 6 bases from V and 7 bases from J, the junction contained 7 bases not matched to a gene. This CDR3 comprises 14 residues. The CDR3 coding sequence is TGCGCCAGCAGCTGGGCTAGCGGGGGGGGGGAGCAGTACTTC. Protein product: CASSWASGGGEQYF.

At least ten counts were recorded for this clonotype. The V gene is TRBV7-2, the J gene TRBJ2-5; 7 nucleotides match TRBD1. The CDR3 has 13 residues. V was pared by 3 bases and J by 4 bases, with 2 bases of the junction left unmatched. Germline-derived CDR1 and CDR2 are SGHTA and FQGNSA. The CDR3, as DNA: TGTGCCAGCAGCTTGTCAGGGGGAGAGACCCAGTACTTC. Translation: CASSLSGGETQYF.

The chain has TRBV15 and TRBJ2-1; TRBD1 is a possible D gene (5 bases). This CDR3 spans 15 amino acids. V was pared by 0 bases and J by 6 bases, with 12 bases between. Germline V gene data show CDR1 as LNHNV and CDR2 as YYDKDF (reference sequence). CDR3 in amino acids: CATSRDVARANEQFF. CDR3 nucleotide sequence: TGTGCCACCAGCAGAGATGTGGCCAGGGCCAATGAGCAGTTCTTC.